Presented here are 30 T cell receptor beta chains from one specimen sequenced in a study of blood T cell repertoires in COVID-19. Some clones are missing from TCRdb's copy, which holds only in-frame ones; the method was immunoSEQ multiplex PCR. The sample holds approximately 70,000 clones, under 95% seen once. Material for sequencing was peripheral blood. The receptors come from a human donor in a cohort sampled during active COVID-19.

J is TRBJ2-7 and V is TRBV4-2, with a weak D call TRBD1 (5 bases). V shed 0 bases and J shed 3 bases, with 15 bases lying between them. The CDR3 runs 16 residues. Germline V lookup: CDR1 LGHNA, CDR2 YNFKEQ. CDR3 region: CASSQEQGVPNYEQYF. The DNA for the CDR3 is TGTGCCAGCAGCCAAGAGCAGGGCGTGCCTAACTACGAGCAGTACTTC.

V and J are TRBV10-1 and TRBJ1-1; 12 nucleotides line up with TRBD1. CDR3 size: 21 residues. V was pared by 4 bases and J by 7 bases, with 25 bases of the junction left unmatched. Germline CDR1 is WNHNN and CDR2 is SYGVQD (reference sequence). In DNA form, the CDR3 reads TGCGCCAGCAGTGCGACGAACCCGGGACAGGGGGCGGTTATTCTACGGGATGAAGCTTTCTTT. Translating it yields CASSATNPGQGAVILRDEAFF.

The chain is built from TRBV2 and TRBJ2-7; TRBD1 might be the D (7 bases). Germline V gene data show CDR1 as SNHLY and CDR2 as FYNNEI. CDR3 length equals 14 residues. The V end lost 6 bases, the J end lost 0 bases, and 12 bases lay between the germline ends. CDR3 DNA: TGTGCCAGCAGCGGGAGACAGGGCTCCTACGAGCAGTACTTC. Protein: CASSGRQGSYEQYF. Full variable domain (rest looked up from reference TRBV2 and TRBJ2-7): EPEVTQTPSHQVTQMGQEVILRCVPISNHLYFYWYRQILGQKVEFLVSFYNNEISEKSEIFDDQFSVERPDGSNFTLKIRSTKLEDSAMYFCASSGRQGSYEQYFGPGTRLTVT.

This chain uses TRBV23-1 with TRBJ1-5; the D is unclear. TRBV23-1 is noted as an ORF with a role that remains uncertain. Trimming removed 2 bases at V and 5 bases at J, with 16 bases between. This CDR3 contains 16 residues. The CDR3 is CASSQDHDGVYQPQHF. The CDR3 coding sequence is TGCGCCAGCAGTCAAGACCACGACGGGGTTTATCAGCCCCAGCATTTT.

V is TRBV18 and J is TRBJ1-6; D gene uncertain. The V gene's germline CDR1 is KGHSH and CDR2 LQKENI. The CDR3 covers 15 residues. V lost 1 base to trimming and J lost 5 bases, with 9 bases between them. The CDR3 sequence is CASSPLTGNNSPLHF. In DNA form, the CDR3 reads TGTGCCAGCTCACCACTAACCGGGAATAATTCACCCCTCCACTTT.

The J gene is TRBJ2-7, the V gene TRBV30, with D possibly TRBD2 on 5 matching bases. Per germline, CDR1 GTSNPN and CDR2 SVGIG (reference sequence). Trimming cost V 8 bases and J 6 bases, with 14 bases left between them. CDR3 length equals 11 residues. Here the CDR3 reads CALNRGPEQYF. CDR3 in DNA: TGTGCCCTAAACCGGGGTCCCGAGCAGTACTTC.

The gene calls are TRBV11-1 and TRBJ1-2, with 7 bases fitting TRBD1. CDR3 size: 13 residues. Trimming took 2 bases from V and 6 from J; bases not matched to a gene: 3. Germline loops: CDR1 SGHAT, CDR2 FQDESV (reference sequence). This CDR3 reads CASSLLQGNGYTF. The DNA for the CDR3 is TGTGCCAGCAGCTTACTACAGGGGAATGGCTACACCTTC.

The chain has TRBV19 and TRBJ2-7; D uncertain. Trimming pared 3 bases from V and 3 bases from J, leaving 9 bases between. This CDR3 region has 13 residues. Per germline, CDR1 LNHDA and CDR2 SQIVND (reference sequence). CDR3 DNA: TGTGCCAGTAGTATTGGGCCGCACTACGAGCAGTACTTC. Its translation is CASSIGPHYEQYF.

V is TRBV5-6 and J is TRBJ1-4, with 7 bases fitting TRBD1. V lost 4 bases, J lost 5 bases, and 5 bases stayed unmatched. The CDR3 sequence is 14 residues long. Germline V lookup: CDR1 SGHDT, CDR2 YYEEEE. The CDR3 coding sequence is TGTGCCAGCAGCCCTGGGACAGACAATGAAAAACTGTTTTTT. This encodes CASSPGTDNEKLFF.

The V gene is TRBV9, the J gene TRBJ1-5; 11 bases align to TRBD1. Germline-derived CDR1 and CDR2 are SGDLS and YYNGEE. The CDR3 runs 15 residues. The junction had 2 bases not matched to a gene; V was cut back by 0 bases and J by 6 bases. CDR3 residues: CASSVGTGGRQPQHF. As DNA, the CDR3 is TGTGCCAGCAGCGTAGGGACAGGGGGCCGTCAGCCCCAGCATTTT. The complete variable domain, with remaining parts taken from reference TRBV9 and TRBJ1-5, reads DSGVTQTPKHLITATGQRVTLRCSPRSGDLSVYWYQQSLDQGLQFLIQYYNGEERAKGNILERFSAQQFPDLHSELNLSSLELGDSALYFCASSVGTGGRQPQHFGDGTRLSIL.

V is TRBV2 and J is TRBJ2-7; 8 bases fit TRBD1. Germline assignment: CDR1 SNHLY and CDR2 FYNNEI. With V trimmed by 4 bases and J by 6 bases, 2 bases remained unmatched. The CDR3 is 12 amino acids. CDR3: CASSGTGSEQYF. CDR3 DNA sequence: TGTGCCAGCAGTGGGACAGGGAGCGAGCAGTACTTC.

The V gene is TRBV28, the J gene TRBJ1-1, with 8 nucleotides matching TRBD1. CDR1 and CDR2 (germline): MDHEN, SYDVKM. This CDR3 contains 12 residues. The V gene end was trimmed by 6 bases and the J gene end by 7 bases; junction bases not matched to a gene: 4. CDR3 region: CASSPTGVEAFF. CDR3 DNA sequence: TGTGCCAGCAGCCCGACAGGGGTTGAAGCTTTCTTT.

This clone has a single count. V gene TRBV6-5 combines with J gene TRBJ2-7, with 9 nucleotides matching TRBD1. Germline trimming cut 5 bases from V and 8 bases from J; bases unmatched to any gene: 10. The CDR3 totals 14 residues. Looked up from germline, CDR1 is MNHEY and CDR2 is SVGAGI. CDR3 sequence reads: CASSRTGALEKQYF. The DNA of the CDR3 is TGTGCCAGCAGTAGGACAGGGGCCCTTGAGAAGCAGTACTTC.

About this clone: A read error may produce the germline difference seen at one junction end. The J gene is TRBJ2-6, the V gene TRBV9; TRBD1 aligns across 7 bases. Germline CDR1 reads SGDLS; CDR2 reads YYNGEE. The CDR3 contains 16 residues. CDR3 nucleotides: TGTGCCAGCAGCCCGCCGACAGGGCCTTCAGCTAACGTCCCGACTTTC. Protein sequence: CASSPPTGPSANVPTF.

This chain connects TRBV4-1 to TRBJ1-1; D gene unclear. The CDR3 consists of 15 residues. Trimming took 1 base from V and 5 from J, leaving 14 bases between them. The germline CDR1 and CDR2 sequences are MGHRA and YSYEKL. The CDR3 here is CASSQVWAGGTEAFF. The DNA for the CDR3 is TGCGCCAGCAGCCAAGTTTGGGCTGGAGGGACTGAAGCTTTCTTT.

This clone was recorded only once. The CDR3 coding sequence is TGTGCCAGCAGCTTGGCCCCAGGGGGACCGGACGAGCAGTACTTC. Its protein is CASSLAPGGPDEQYF. The chain uses TRBV5-4 and TRBJ2-7; TRBD1 matches 7 bases. This CDR3 has 15 residues. V was pared by 0 bases and J by 5 bases, with 8 bases of the junction left unmatched. Germline CDR1 SGHNT, CDR2 YYREEE (reference sequence).

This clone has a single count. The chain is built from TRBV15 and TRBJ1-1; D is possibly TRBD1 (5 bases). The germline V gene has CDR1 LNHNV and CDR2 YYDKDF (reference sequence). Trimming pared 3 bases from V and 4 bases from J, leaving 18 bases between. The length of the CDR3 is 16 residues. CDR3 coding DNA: TGTGCCACCAGCAGGGGAGGGGTCCTGGCGGCCACTGAAGCTTTCTTT. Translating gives CATSRGGVLAATEAFF. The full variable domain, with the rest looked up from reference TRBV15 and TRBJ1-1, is DAMVIQNPRYQVTQFGKPVTLSCSQTLNHNVMYWYQQKSSQAPKLLFHYYDKDFNNEADTPDNFQSRRPNTSFCFLDIRSPGLGDTAMYLCATSRGGVLAATEAFFGQGTRLTVV.

The CDR3 loop is CASNIGAAAEAFF. CDR3 nucleotide sequence: TGTGCCAGCAATATAGGGGCGGCGGCTGAAGCTTTCTTT. The chain employs TRBV6-5 and TRBJ1-1; perhaps TRBD1 as D (5 bases). CDR3 length: 13 amino acids. The V end was cut by 7 bases, the J end by 6 bases, with 15 bases between. Germline-derived CDR1 and CDR2 are MNHEY and SVGAGI.

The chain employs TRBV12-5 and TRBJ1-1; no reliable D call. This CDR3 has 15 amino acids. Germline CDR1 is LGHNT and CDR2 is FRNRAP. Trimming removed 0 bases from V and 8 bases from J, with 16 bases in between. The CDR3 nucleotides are TGTGCTAGTGGTTTGGTACTAGGGCTTCCAGGCGAAGCTTTCTTT. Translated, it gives CASGLVLGLPGEAFF.

This CDR3 reads CASSSGGGLYEQYF. CDR3 DNA: TGTGCCAGCAGTAGCGGGGGAGGTCTTTACGAGCAGTACTTC. The genes are TRBV27 and TRBJ2-7; 8 bases match TRBD2. J gave up 4 bases and V 5 bases, and 7 bases lay outside the gene matches. Germline assignment: CDR1 MNHEY and CDR2 SMNVEV (reference sequence). This CDR3 has 14 amino acids.

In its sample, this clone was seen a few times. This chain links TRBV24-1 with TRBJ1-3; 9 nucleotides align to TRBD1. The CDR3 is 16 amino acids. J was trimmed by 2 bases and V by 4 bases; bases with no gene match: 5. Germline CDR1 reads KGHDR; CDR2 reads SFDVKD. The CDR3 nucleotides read TGTGCCACCAGTGAGGGCACAGGGGGCACTGGAAACACCATATATTTT. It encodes CATSEGTGGTGNTIYF.

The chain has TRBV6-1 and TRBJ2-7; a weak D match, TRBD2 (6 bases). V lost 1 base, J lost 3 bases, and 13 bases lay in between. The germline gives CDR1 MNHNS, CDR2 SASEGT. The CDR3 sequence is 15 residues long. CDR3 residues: CASSEGRGPFYEQYF. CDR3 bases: TGTGCCAGCAGTGAAGGGCGGGGCCCGTTCTACGAGCAGTACTTC.

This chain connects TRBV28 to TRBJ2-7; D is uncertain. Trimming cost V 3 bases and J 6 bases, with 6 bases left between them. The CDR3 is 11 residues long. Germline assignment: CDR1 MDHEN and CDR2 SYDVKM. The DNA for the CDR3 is TGTGCCAGCAGTTTTGTTCGCGAGCAGTACTTC. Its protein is CASSFVREQYF.

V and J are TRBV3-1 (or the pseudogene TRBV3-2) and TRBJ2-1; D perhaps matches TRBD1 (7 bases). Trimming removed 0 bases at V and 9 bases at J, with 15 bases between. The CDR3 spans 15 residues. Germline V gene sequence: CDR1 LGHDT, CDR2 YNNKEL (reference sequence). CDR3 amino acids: CASSQDLGQGGEQFF. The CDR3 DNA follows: TGTGCCAGCAGCCAAGATTTGGGGCAGGGGGGTGAGCAGTTCTTC.

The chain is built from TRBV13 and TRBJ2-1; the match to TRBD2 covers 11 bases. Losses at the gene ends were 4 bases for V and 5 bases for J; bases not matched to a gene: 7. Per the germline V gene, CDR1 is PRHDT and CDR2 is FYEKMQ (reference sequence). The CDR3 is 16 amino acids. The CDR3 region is CASSSFSGGANNEQFF. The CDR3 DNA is TGTGCCAGCAGCTCCTTTAGCGGGGGGGCGAACAATGAGCAGTTCTTC.

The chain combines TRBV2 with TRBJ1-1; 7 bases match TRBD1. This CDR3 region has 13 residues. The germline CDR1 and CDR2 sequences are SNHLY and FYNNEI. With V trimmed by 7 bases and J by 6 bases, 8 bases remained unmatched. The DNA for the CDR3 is TGTGCCAGCAAGTCTCCGGGACAGCCTGAAGCTTTCTTT. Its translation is CASKSPGQPEAFF.

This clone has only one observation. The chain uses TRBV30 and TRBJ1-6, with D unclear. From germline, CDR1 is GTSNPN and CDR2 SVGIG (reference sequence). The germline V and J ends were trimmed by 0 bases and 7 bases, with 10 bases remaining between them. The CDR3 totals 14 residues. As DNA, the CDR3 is TGTGCCTGGAGTGTACCCTCAGAAAATTCACCCCTCCACTTT. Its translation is CAWSVPSENSPLHF.

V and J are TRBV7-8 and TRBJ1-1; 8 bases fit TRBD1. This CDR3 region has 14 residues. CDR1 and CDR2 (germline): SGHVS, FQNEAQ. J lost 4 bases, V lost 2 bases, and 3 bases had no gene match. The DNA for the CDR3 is TGTGCCAGCAGCTTACTACAGGGGGGCACTGAAGCTTTCTTT. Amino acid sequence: CASSLLQGGTEAFF.

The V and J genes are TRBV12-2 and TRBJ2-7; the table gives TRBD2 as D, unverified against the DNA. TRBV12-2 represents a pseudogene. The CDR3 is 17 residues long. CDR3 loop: CASRLGGSGELPHEQYF. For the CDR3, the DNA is TGTGCAAGTCGCTTAGGGGGCAGCGGGGAGCTCCCCCACGAGCAGTACTTC.

The CDR3 protein is CASSSGQGNQPQHF. The CDR3 region has the DNA TGTGCCAGCAGCTCGGGACAGGGAAATCAGCCCCAGCATTTT. V and J are TRBV7-2 and TRBJ1-5, with 9 bases that match TRBD1. The germline gives CDR1 SGHTA, CDR2 FQGNSA. J lost 4 bases, V lost 4 bases, and 2 bases had no gene match. The length of the CDR3 is 14 residues.